This T cell receptor (beta chain) was recovered during a study of shared clonotypes between healthy human individuals. Whole-study findings and limits: With a few donors compared, 4% to 5.5% of naive CD4 clonotypes were shared.

Donors were healthy HIV-negative adults without recently reported acute infections or vaccinations. As for this clone: The antigen is undetermined.

The repertoire was sequenced with immunoSEQ multiplex PCR; TCRdb's copy has only in-frame clones and lacks some. The table lists some 1,100,000 clones, 75% to 80% of them singletons. Trimming pared 4 bases from V and 4 bases from J, leaving 16 bases between. Germline V gene sequence: CDR1 SQVTM, CDR2 ANQGSEA. The CDR3 covers 14 residues. The specimen sequenced was memory CD4+ T cells from PBMCs. Specified subset: CD45RA-negative fraction. The TCR sequence derives from a young man in good health. Some clones in this sample may be carry-over from other donors' samples. The J gene is TRBJ1-1, the V gene TRBV29-1; tentatively, D is TRBD1 (6 bases). The CDR3 is CSVVGGTTFTEAFF. CDR3 sequence (DNA): TGCAGCGTTGTAGGGGGGACCACATTCACTGAAGCTTTCTTT.